A selection of T cell receptor beta chains follows, all from one sample in a study of PD-1 blockade in mismatch repair-deficient tumors. TCRdb's table, derived via immunoSEQ multiplex PCR, lists solely in-frame clones and lacks some. Of 90,000 to 120,000 clones in the sample, about four fifths were seen once. The sample consisted of peripheral blood, taken approximately 8 months after starting pembrolizumab. All receptors come from an adult with mismatch repair-deficient cancer. CDR3s include the opening cysteine and the closing phenylalanine or tryptophan. A D gene is named only where the DNA matches it firmly. The size field is filled for only some rows; it gives once, few, many or a size class.

abundance: -
d_gene: TRBD1
v_gene: TRBV7-6
j_gene: TRBJ2-1
CDR3nt: TGTGCCAGCAGCTCCGCACTCCCACAGGGGGGAGTTTCCTACAATGAGCAGTTCTTC
CDR3aa: CASSSALPQGGVSYNEQFF

abundance: few
d_gene: -
v_gene: TRBV10-1
j_gene: TRBJ1-5
CDR3nt: TGCGCCAGCAGAAAGAGTCTTAATAGCAATCAGCCCCAGCATTTT
CDR3aa: CASRKSLNSNQPQHF

abundance: -
d_gene: -
v_gene: TRBV27
j_gene: TRBJ2-7
CDR3nt: TGTGCCAGCAGCCGCCCTCCTAACTACGAGCAGTACTTC
CDR3aa: CASSRPPNYEQYF

abundance: -
d_gene: TRBD1
v_gene: TRBV5-6
j_gene: TRBJ1-4
CDR3nt: TGTGCCAGCAGCTTTGGACAGGGTACTGAAAAACTGTTTTTT
CDR3aa: CASSFGQGTEKLFF

abundance: once
d_gene: -
v_gene: TRBV13
j_gene: TRBJ1-2
CDR3nt: TGTGCCAGCAGCCCCATAAAGGGGGACGAACACTATGGCTACACCTTC
CDR3aa: CASSPIKGDEHYGYTF

abundance: -
d_gene: -
v_gene: TRBV10-3
j_gene: TRBJ1-2
CDR3nt: TGTGCCATCAGTGAGTCCTCAGGGAACTATGGCTACACCTTC
CDR3aa: CAISESSGNYGYTF

abundance: once
d_gene: -
v_gene: TRBV5-1
j_gene: TRBJ1-2
CDR3nt: TGCGCCAGCAGCTTGGATGGGGGGAGGAATGGCTACACCTTC
CDR3aa: CASSLDGGRNGYTF

abundance: few
d_gene: -
v_gene: TRBV19
j_gene: TRBJ2-5
CDR3nt: TGTGCCAGTAGTACGTGGACTGAGCAAGAGACCCAGTACTTC
CDR3aa: CASSTWTEQETQYF

abundance: -
d_gene: TRBD1
v_gene: TRBV27
j_gene: TRBJ2-3
CDR3nt: TGTGCCAGCAGTCTAACCGGGACAGGGGTCACAGATACGCAGTATTTT
CDR3aa: CASSLTGTGVTDTQYF

abundance: -
d_gene: -
v_gene: TRBV6-6
j_gene: TRBJ1-1
CDR3nt: TGTGCCAGCAGTAAACAGGAAGAAGCTTTCTTT
CDR3aa: CASSKQEEAFF

abundance: few
d_gene: -
v_gene: TRBV5-4
j_gene: TRBJ1-5
CDR3nt: TGTGCCAGCAGCTTGAACGGCGTCAATCAGCCCCAGCATTTT
CDR3aa: CASSLNGVNQPQHF

abundance: -
d_gene: -
v_gene: TRBV2
j_gene: TRBJ2-7
CDR3nt: TGTGCCAGCGGGAGGAACTACGAGCAGTACTTC
CDR3aa: CASGRNYEQYF

abundance: -
d_gene: TRBD1
v_gene: TRBV6-4
j_gene: TRBJ2-1
CDR3nt: TGTGCCACCAAGGGGGCGGCCTACAATGAGCAGTTCTTC
CDR3aa: CATKGAAYNEQFF

abundance: few
d_gene: TRBD1
v_gene: TRBV11-3
j_gene: TRBJ2-1
CDR3nt: TGTGCCAGCAGCTCGGGATCAGGGGGTTTCTTCGACAATGAGCAGTTCTTC
CDR3aa: CASSSGSGGFFDNEQFF

abundance: -
d_gene: TRBD1
v_gene: TRBV6-5
j_gene: TRBJ2-1
CDR3nt: TGTGCCAGCAGTATATACGGGACAGACAATGAGCAGTTCTTC
CDR3aa: CASSIYGTDNEQFF

abundance: once
d_gene: -
v_gene: TRBV4-1
j_gene: TRBJ2-3
CDR3nt: TGCGCCAGCAGCCAAGACTGGAGTAGTCTGGGCACAGATACGCAGTATTTT
CDR3aa: CASSQDWSSLGTDTQYF

abundance: -
d_gene: -
v_gene: TRBV5-4
j_gene: TRBJ1-1
CDR3nt: TGTGCCAGCAGCTCTTCGGGGTTTGGTGCTAACACTGAAGCTTTCTTT
CDR3aa: CASSSSGFGANTEAFF

abundance: -
d_gene: TRBD1
v_gene: TRBV7-9
j_gene: TRBJ1-4
CDR3nt: TGTGCCAGCAGCTTAAAAGGGCAGGGGGATGAAAAACTGTTTTTT
CDR3aa: CASSLKGQGDEKLFF

abundance: -
d_gene: -
v_gene: TRBV20-1
j_gene: TRBJ2-3
CDR3nt: TGCAGTGCTCCCCGGGGAGATACGCAGTATTTT
CDR3aa: CSAPRGDTQYF

abundance: -
d_gene: -
v_gene: TRBV7-6
j_gene: TRBJ1-4
CDR3nt: TGTGCCAGCAGCCGCTCGGCAGGGGAGGAAAAACTGTTTTTT
CDR3aa: CASSRSAGEEKLFF

abundance: -
d_gene: TRBD2
v_gene: TRBV7-3
j_gene: TRBJ2-3
CDR3nt: TGTGCCAGCAGCCTTTTTGCGGGAGGGACAGATACGCAGTATTTT
CDR3aa: CASSLFAGGTDTQYF

abundance: once
d_gene: TRBD1
v_gene: TRBV4-1
j_gene: TRBJ2-2
CDR3nt: TGCGCCAGCAGCCAAGTAAGGGGGCCGGCCGGGGAGCTGTTTTTT
CDR3aa: CASSQVRGPAGELFF

abundance: -
d_gene: -
v_gene: TRBV23-1
j_gene: TRBJ1-3
CDR3nt: TGCGCCAGCAGTCAATTAGGGAACACTGGAAACACCATATATTTT
CDR3aa: CASSQLGNTGNTIYF

abundance: few
d_gene: -
v_gene: TRBV14
j_gene: TRBJ2-2
CDR3nt: TGTGCCAGCAGCCAATTCGATGCGTCGACCGGGGAGCTGTTTTTT
CDR3aa: CASSQFDASTGELFF

abundance: -
d_gene: TRBD1
v_gene: TRBV6-1
j_gene: TRBJ2-4
CDR3nt: TGTGCCAGCAGTGGGACGGCAGGGGGAGCCAAAAACATTCAGTACTTC
CDR3aa: CASSGTAGGAKNIQYF

abundance: -
d_gene: TRBD1
v_gene: TRBV5-1
j_gene: TRBJ1-1
CDR3nt: TGCGCCAGCAGCCTGTCAACCGGGACAGCGAACACTGAAGCTTTCTTT
CDR3aa: CASSLSTGTANTEAFF

abundance: -
d_gene: -
v_gene: TRBV30
j_gene: TRBJ1-3
CDR3nt: TGTGCCTGGAGTATTGGGCATTCTGGAAACACCATATATTTT
CDR3aa: CAWSIGHSGNTIYF

abundance: -
d_gene: TRBD1
v_gene: TRBV5-1
j_gene: TRBJ1-1
CDR3nt: TGCGCCACCAGACAGGGTCTGAACACTGAAGCTTTCTTT
CDR3aa: CATRQGLNTEAFF

abundance: -
d_gene: TRBD1
v_gene: TRBV5-1
j_gene: TRBJ1-2
CDR3nt: TGCGCCAGCAGCTTTTTCGGACAGGGGGAGGATGGCTACACCTTC
CDR3aa: CASSFFGQGEDGYTF

abundance: -
d_gene: -
v_gene: TRBV18
j_gene: TRBJ2-4
CDR3nt: TGTGCCAGCTCACCACCCTCTCAACAGAACATTCAGTACTTC
CDR3aa: CASSPPSQQNIQYF

abundance: -
d_gene: TRBD2
v_gene: TRBV4-3
j_gene: TRBJ2-3
CDR3nt: TGCGCCAGCAGCCAAACTAGCGGGAGGGGTAATACGCAGTATTTT
CDR3aa: CASSQTSGRGNTQYF

abundance: once
d_gene: TRBD2
v_gene: TRBV7-9
j_gene: TRBJ2-7
CDR3nt: TGTGCCAGCAGTCCTACTAGCGGGAGCCCGAGCTCCTACGAGCAGTACTTC
CDR3aa: CASSPTSGSPSSYEQYF

abundance: -
d_gene: -
v_gene: TRBV29-1
j_gene: TRBJ2-1
CDR3nt: TGCAGCGTCCCGGGCGGCAATGAGCAGTTCTTC
CDR3aa: CSVPGGNEQFF

abundance: -
d_gene: -
v_gene: TRBV4-3
j_gene: TRBJ2-2
CDR3nt: TGCGCCAGCAGCCAAGGTCTAGGGAGCCGGGAGCTGTTTTTT
CDR3aa: CASSQGLGSRELFF

abundance: -
d_gene: -
v_gene: TRBV18
j_gene: TRBJ2-5
CDR3nt: TGTGCCAGCTCATTCGGTCAAGAGACCCAGTACTTC
CDR3aa: CASSFGQETQYF